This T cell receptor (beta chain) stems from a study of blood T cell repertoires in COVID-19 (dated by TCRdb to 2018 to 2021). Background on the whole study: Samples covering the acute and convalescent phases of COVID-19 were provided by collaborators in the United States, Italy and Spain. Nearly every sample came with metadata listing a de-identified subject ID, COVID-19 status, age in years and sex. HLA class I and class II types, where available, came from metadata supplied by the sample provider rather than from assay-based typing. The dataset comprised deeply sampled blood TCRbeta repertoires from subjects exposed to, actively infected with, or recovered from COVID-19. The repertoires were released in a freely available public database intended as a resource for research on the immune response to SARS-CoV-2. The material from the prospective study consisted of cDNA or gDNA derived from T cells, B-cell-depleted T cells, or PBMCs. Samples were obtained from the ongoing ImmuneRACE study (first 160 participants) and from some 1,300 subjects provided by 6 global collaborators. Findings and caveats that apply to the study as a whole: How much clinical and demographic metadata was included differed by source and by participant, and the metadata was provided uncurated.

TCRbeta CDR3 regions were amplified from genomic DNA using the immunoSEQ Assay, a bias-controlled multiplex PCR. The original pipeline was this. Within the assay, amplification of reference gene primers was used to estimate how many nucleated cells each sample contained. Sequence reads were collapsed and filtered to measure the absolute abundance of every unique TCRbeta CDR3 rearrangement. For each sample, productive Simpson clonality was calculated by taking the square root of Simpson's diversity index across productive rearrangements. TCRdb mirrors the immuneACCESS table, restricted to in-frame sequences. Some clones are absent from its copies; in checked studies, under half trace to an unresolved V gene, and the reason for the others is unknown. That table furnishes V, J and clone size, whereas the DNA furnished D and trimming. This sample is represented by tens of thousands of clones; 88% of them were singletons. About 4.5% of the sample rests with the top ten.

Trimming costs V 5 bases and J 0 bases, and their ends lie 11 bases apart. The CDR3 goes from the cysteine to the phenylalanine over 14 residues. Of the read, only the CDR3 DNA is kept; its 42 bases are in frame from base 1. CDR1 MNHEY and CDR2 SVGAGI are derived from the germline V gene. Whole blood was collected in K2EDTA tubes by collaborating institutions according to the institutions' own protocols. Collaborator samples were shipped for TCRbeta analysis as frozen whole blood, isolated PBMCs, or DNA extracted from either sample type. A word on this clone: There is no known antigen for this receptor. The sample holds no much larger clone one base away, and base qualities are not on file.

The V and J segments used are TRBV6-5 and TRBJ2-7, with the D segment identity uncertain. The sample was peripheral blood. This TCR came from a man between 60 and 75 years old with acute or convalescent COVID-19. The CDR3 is CASSPIRSSYEQYF. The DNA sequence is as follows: TGTGCCAGCAGTCCTATTAGGAGCTCCTACGAGCAGTACTTC.